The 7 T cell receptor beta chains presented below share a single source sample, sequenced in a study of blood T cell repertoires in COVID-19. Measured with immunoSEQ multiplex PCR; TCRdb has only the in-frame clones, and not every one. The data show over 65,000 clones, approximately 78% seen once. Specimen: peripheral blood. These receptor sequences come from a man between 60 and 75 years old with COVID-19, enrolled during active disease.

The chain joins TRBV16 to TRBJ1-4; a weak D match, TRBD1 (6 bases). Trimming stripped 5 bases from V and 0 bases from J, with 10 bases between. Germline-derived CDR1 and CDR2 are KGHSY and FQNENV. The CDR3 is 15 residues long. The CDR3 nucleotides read TGTGCCAGCAGCTCACAGGGCCCAACTAATGAAAAACTGTTTTTT. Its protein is CASSSQGPTNEKLFF.

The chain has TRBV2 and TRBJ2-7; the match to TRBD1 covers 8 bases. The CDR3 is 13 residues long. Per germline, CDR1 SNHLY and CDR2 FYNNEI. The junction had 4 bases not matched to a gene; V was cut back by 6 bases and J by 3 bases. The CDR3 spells CASSGTGNYEQYF. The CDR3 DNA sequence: TGTGCCAGCAGCGGGACAGGCAACTACGAGCAGTACTTC.

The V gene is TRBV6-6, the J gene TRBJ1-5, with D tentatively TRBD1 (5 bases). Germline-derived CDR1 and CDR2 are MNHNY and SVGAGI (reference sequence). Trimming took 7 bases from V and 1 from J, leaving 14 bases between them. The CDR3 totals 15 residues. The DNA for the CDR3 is TGTGCCAGCACCCCTGGGCAGGGCAGCAATCAGCCCCAGCATTTT. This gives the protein CASTPGQGSNQPQHF.

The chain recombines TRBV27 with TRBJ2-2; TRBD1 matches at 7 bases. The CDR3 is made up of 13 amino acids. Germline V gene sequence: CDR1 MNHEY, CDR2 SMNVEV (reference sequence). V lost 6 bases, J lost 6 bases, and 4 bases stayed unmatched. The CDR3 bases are TGTGCCAGCAGAAACAGGGGATCCGGGGAGCTGTTTTTT. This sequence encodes CASRNRGSGELFF.

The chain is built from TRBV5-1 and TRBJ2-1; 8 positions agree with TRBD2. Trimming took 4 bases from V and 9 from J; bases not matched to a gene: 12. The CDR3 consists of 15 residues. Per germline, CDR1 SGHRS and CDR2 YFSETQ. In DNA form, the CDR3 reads TGCGCCAGCAGCAAAATAGCGGGGAGAGACGGTGAGCAGTTCTTC. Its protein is CASSKIAGRDGEQFF.

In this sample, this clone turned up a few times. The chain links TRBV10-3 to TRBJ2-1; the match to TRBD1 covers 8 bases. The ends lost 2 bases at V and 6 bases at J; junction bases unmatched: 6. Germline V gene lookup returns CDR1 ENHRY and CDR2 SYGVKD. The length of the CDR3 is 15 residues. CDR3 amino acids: CAISEDRGLVNEQFF. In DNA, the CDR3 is TGTGCCATCAGTGAGGACAGGGGTTTGGTCAATGAGCAGTTCTTC.

CDR3 in amino acids: CASSWGLAKQETQYF. For the CDR3, the DNA is TGCGCCAGCAGCTGGGGACTAGCGAAGCAAGAGACCCAGTACTTC. The V call is TRBV5-1, the J call TRBJ2-5; TRBD2 matches at 10 bases. The CDR3 covers 15 residues. V shed 3 bases and J 2 bases; nucleotides not matched to a gene: 4. The germline V gene encodes CDR1 SGHRS and CDR2 YFSETQ.